Presented here are 13 T cell receptor beta chains from one specimen sequenced in a study of blood T cell repertoires in COVID-19. Clones were sequenced by immunoSEQ multiplex PCR, and TCRdb holds only the in-frame ones, with some missing. In the table there are 200,000 to 250,000 clones, around 82% of which are singletons. The sequenced sample was PBMCs or T cells enriched from blood (not recorded which). All receptors come from a man between 25 and 39 years old with acute COVID-19.

The J gene is TRBJ1-2, the V gene TRBV13; no definite D call. Trimming stripped 1 base from V and 4 bases from J, with 16 bases between. CDR1 PRHDT and CDR2 FYEKMQ come from the germline V gene (reference sequence). The CDR3 totals 16 residues. CDR3 protein: CASSLAVGLTGYGYTF. The CDR3, as DNA: TGTGCCAGCAGCTTAGCAGTAGGTCTGACTGGCTATGGCTACACCTTC. Combining the CDR3 with reference TRBV13 and TRBJ1-2 gives the whole variable domain AAGVIQSPRHLIKEKRETATLKCYPIPRHDTVYWYQQGPGQDPQFLISFYEKMQSDKGSIPDRFSAQQFSDYHSELNMSSLELGDSALYFCASSLAVGLTGYGYTFGSGTRLTVV.

The chain uses TRBV6-5 and TRBJ1-5, with 7 bases aligning to TRBD1. The V gene's germline CDR1 is MNHEY and CDR2 SVGAGI. The CDR3 contains 15 residues. J lost 4 bases, V lost 4 bases, and 7 bases had no gene match. CDR3 nucleotide sequence: TGTGCCAGCAGTTCCACAGGGGATAGGAATCAGCCCCAGCATTTT. Its protein is CASSSTGDRNQPQHF.

The chain carries TRBV18 and TRBJ2-3, with TRBD1 matching over 7 bases. The V segment lost 4 bases and the J segment 0 bases; nucleotides outside the gene matches: 1. Germline CDR1 and CDR2: KGHSH and LQKENI. This CDR3 is 14 amino acids long. Here the CDR3 reads CASSLQGSTDTQYF. The CDR3 DNA reads as TGTGCCAGCTCACTACAGGGGAGCACAGATACGCAGTATTTT.

V gene TRBV4-1 combines with J gene TRBJ1-4; D possibly corresponds to TRBD1 (5 bases). The germline V and J ends were trimmed by 0 bases and 6 bases, with 20 bases remaining between them. This CDR3 spans 18 amino acids. The germline gives CDR1 MGHRA, CDR2 YSYEKL. The CDR3 protein is CASSQDPRRADSDEKLFF. The CDR3 nucleotides are TGCGCCAGCAGCCAAGATCCCCGTCGGGCCGACAGTGATGAAAAACTGTTTTTT.

This sequence joins TRBV28 and TRBJ2-7, with D hard to call. Germline V gene lookup returns CDR1 MDHEN and CDR2 SYDVKM. V lost 10 bases, J lost 7 bases, and 17 bases lay in between. The length of the CDR3 is 12 residues. CDR3 residues: CATAPPPREQYF. DNA for the CDR3: TGTGCCACTGCGCCCCCACCGCGGGAGCAGTACTTC.

V and J are TRBV27 and TRBJ2-2; D is perhaps TRBD1 (6 bases). CDR3 size: 15 residues. Deletions cut 7 bases from V and 4 bases from J, with 16 bases between. Germline V gene sequence: CDR1 MNHEY, CDR2 SMNVEV (reference sequence). The CDR3 protein is CASTTVPRGTGELFF. CDR3 DNA sequence: TGTGCCAGCACCACGGTACCCAGGGGCACCGGGGAGCTGTTTTTT.

The chain recombines TRBV5-1 with TRBJ1-6; TRBD1 matches 7 bases. CDR1 and CDR2 from the germline V gene are SGHRS and YFSETQ. The junction had 7 bases not matched to a gene; V was cut back by 0 bases and J by 10 bases. The CDR3 is made up of 15 amino acids. CDR3 amino acids: CASSLADRAESPLHF. The CDR3 nucleotides read TGCGCCAGCAGCTTGGCAGACAGGGCCGAATCACCCCTCCACTTT.

The chain combines TRBV5-6 with TRBJ2-5, with 10 positions matching TRBD1. CDR3 length: 13 amino acids. Germline lookup yields CDR1 SGHDT and CDR2 YYEEEE. The V segment lost 5 bases and the J segment 7 bases; nucleotides outside the gene matches: 5. The CDR3, as DNA: TGTGCCAGCAGAGACAGGGGGCGCCGGACCCAGTACTTC. This translates into CASRDRGRRTQYF. The full variable domain, completed using reference TRBV5-6 and TRBJ2-5, is DAGVTQSPTHLIKTRGQQVTLRCSPKSGHDTVSWYQQALGQGPQFIFQYYEEEERQRGNFPDRFSGHQFPNYSSELNVNALLLGDSALYLCASRDRGRRTQYFGPGTRLLVL.

This clone has just one count. CDR3 region: CASSVTTGGSATEAFF. The CDR3 nucleotides read TGTGCCAGCAGCGTGACGACAGGGGGCAGTGCGACTGAAGCTTTCTTT. The V call is TRBV9, the J call TRBJ1-1, with 10 nucleotides matching TRBD1. Unmatched junction bases numbered 9, after V lost 2 bases and J lost 5 bases. This CDR3 is built from 16 residues. Per the germline V gene, CDR1 is SGDLS and CDR2 is YYNGEE.

V and J are TRBV5-4 and TRBJ1-2, with D maybe TRBD1 (5 bases). Deletions cut 4 bases from V and 7 bases from J, with 23 bases between. CDR1 is SGHNT and CDR2 is YYREEE in the germline V gene (reference sequence). This CDR3 has 16 residues. The CDR3 loop is CASSDPGTTYLGGYTF. CDR3 nucleotide sequence: TGTGCCAGCAGCGATCCCGGGACTACCTATCTGGGTGGCTACACCTTC.

The V and J genes are TRBV7-2 and TRBJ2-2; D remains ambiguous. The germline V gene encodes CDR1 SGHTA and CDR2 FQGNSA. V gave up 3 bases and J gave up 5 bases, with 7 bases separating them. The CDR3 consists of 13 residues. Written as DNA, the CDR3 is TGTGCCAGCAGCTTTCAGGTTACCGGGGAGCTGTTTTTT. Amino acid sequence: CASSFQVTGELFF.

CDR3 in amino acids: CATSRDYGGGETQYF. The CDR3 region has the DNA TGTGCCACCAGCAGAGATTACGGGGGAGGAGAGACCCAGTACTTC. The V call is TRBV15, the J call TRBJ2-5; a weak D match, TRBD2 (6 bases). V lost 0 bases, J lost 4 bases, and 12 bases lay in between. Germline V gene lookup returns CDR1 LNHNV and CDR2 YYDKDF (reference sequence). This CDR3 region has 15 residues.

Here the CDR3 reads CATKARTEAFF. The CDR3 nucleotides read TGTGCCACCAAGGCCAGGACTGAAGCTTTCTTT. The rearrangement links TRBV19 to TRBJ1-1; D is ambiguous. V lost 10 bases to trimming and J lost 5 bases, with 11 bases between them. From germline, CDR1 is LNHDA and CDR2 SQIVND (reference sequence). The CDR3 runs 11 residues.